The clone carrying this TCR beta chain was counted ten times or more. Its antigen is undetermined. RNA transcripts were the source from which TCR beta CDR3 regions were amplified. HTBI primers were used in a first-round RT-PCR, which preceded a second-round multiplex PCR. TCRdb used MiXCR to reprocess the multiplex PCR reads, holding one entry per CDR3 protein. The table has some 370,000 distinct CDR3 sequences, approximately 18% seen once. This specimen belongs to a study of Graves' ophthalmopathy and Graves' hyperthyroidism. Whole-study results and caveats: Ophthalmopathy was separated from stable hyperthyroidism by a 13-signature model with 87.88% sensitivity and approximately 79% specificity.

Germline lookup yields CDR1 SEHNR and CDR2 FQNEAQ (reference sequence). J lost 2 bases, V lost 4 bases, and 5 bases had no gene match. There are 15 residues in the CDR3. The V call is TRBV7-9, the J call TRBJ2-7; 10 bases are a match to TRBD2. Specimen: peripheral blood. The TCR originated in an adult woman with stable Graves' hyperthyroidism. Written as DNA, the CDR3 is TGTGCCAGCAGCTCGCTCGGGACTAGCGCCTACGAGCAGTACTTC. Amino acids: CASSSLGTSAYEQYF.